This T cell receptor beta chain was profiled in a study of Ad26.COV2.S vaccination and SARS-CoV-2 variants. With regard to this clone: The antigen is unknown.

Sequencing was performed with immunoSEQ multiplex PCR; in TCRdb, only in-frame clones are kept and a portion is missing. The data show roughly 92,000 clones, with less than 85% seen just once and about 16% held by the top ten. Findings of the study overall: Considerable breadth of spike-specific CD8+ and CD4+ T cell responses has reportedly been documented following vaccination.

V dropped 3 bases and J dropped 9; count of bases not matched to a gene: 1. The CDR3 covers 12 residues. Germline-derived CDR1 and CDR2 are LGHDT and YNNKEL (reference sequence). The rearrangement links TRBV3-1 (or the pseudogene TRBV3-2) to TRBJ2-7, with 11 bases matching TRBD2. The receptor was isolated from a human donor who had recovered from COVID-19. Sequences were derived from peripheral blood, sampled after recovery from COVID-19. CDR3 sequence reads: CASSHGLAGQYF. In DNA form, the CDR3 reads TGTGCCAGCAGCCATGGACTAGCGGGGCAGTACTTC.